This entry lists 15 T cell receptor beta chains sequenced from one sample in a study of T cell changes during pregnancy in multiple sclerosis. Data came from immunoSEQ multiplex PCR; TCRdb stores just in-frame clones and leaves some out. The sample includes about 70,000 clones, about 94% seen only once; the top ten take about 0.6%. Sequencing used peripheral blood, obtained in the third trimester of pregnancy. The source is a female donor with multiple sclerosis, enrolled in a pregnancy study.

The CDR3, as DNA: TGTGCCACCAGGTGGGCGAACACTGAAGCTTTCTTT. It translates to CATRWANTEAFF. This chain joins TRBV15 and TRBJ1-1; no reliable D call. V was pared by 6 bases and J by 1 base, with 6 bases between. The CDR3 covers 12 residues. CDR1 is LNHNV, CDR2 YYDKDF, per germline (reference sequence).

The chain links TRBV7-2 to TRBJ2-3; D gene uncertain. V gave up 6 bases and J gave up 1 base, with 11 bases separating them. The CDR3 contains 14 residues. Germline CDR1 and CDR2: SGHTA and FQGNSA. The chain's CDR3 is CASSQTERTDTQYF. CDR3 nucleotides: TGTGCCAGCAGTCAGACTGAACGCACAGATACGCAGTATTTT. The whole variable domain, remainder taken from reference TRBV7-2 and TRBJ2-3, is GAGVSQSPSNKVTEKGKDVELRCDPISGHTALYWYRQSLGQGLEFLIYFQGNSAPDKSGLPSDRFSAERTGGSVSTLTIQRTQQEDSAVYLCASSQTERTDTQYFGPGTRLTVL.

In DNA form, the CDR3 reads TGTGCCAGCCGAAGGGGGAACACTGAAGCTTTCTTT. Translation gives CASRRGNTEAFF. The J gene is TRBJ1-1, the V gene TRBV7-2, with D perhaps TRBD1 (5 bases). This CDR3 is 12 amino acids long. The germline V gene encodes CDR1 SGHTA and CDR2 FQGNSA. V lost 8 bases, J lost 1 base, and 8 bases lay in between. Based on the CDR3 plus reference TRBV7-2 and TRBJ1-1, the full variable domain is GAGVSQSPSNKVTEKGKDVELRCDPISGHTALYWYRQSLGQGLEFLIYFQGNSAPDKSGLPSDRFSAERTGGSVSTLTIQRTQQEDSAVYLCASRRGNTEAFFGQGTRLTVV.

V is TRBV6-5 and J is TRBJ2-7; D is unclear. V gave up 8 bases and J gave up 6 bases, with 14 bases separating them. CDR1 MNHEY and CDR2 SVGAGI come from the germline V gene. The CDR3 length is 12 residues. CDR3 sequence (DNA): TGTGCCAGCTGGCAGGTTTTCGGCGAGCAGTACTTC. Its translation: CASWQVFGEQYF.

V usage is TRBV12-5 and J usage is TRBJ2-7; D is perhaps TRBD1 (5 bases). V was pared by 7 bases and J by 2 bases, with 12 bases between. This CDR3 region has 13 residues. The V gene's germline CDR1 is LGHNT and CDR2 FRNRAP. The DNA for the CDR3 is TGTGCTAGTGCCCTGACAGTAACCTACGAGCAGTACTTC. This codes for CASALTVTYEQYF.

The chain couples TRBV11-2 to TRBJ2-1; TRBD1 might be the D (5 bases). CDR3 length: 16 amino acids. V shed 5 bases and J shed 5 bases, with 19 bases lying between them. CDR1 SGHAT and CDR2 FQNNGV come from the germline V gene. The CDR3 reads CASSLSQGSGNNEQFF. The CDR3 coding sequence is TGTGCCAGCAGCCTCTCTCAGGGCTCGGGTAACAATGAGCAGTTCTTC. The full variable domain, with the rest looked up from reference TRBV11-2 and TRBJ2-1, is EAGVAQSPRYKIIEKRQSVAFWCNPISGHATLYWYQQILGQGPKLLIQFQNNGVVDDSQLPKDRFSAERLKGVDSTLKIQPAKLEDSAVYLCASSLSQGSGNNEQFFGPGTRLTVL.

J is TRBJ1-5 and V is TRBV30, with 7 bases fitting TRBD1. Germline values: CDR1 GTSNPN, CDR2 SVGIG (reference sequence). V lost 4 bases to trimming and J lost 0 bases; unmatched junction nucleotides: 3. The CDR3 has 14 amino acids. The CDR3 sequence: CAWTDRDSNQPQHF. In nucleotides, the CDR3 is TGTGCCTGGACCGACAGGGATAGCAATCAGCCCCAGCATTTT.

This chain uses TRBV13 with TRBJ2-3, with 10 positions matching TRBD2. Germline CDR1 is PRHDT and CDR2 is FYEKMQ (reference sequence). This CDR3 is 16 amino acids long. J lost 2 bases, V lost 3 bases, and 5 bases had no gene match. This chain's CDR3 is CASSFPSGGTTDTQYF. The CDR3 coding sequence is TGTGCCAGCAGCTTCCCTAGCGGGGGTACCACAGATACGCAGTATTTT.

The J gene is TRBJ1-4, the V gene TRBV4-1; weak D call: TRBD1 (6 bases). The length of the CDR3 is 16 residues. The germline V and J ends were trimmed by 2 bases and 1 base, with 11 bases remaining between them. Germline V gives CDR1 MGHRA, CDR2 YSYEKL. The DNA for the CDR3 is TGCGCCAGCAGCCAATTGGGCAGGGGAACTAATGAAAAACTGTTTTTT. As protein: CASSQLGRGTNEKLFF.

This clone was seen a few times. The J gene is TRBJ2-3, the V gene TRBV27; maybe TRBD2 (5 bases). V was cut by 2 bases and J by 2 bases, with 14 bases left in between. From germline, CDR1 is MNHEY and CDR2 SMNVEV (reference sequence). The CDR3 totals 16 residues. CDR3 region: CASSLRTAGLTDTQYF. The CDR3 DNA is TGTGCCAGCAGTTTACGGACGGCCGGACTCACAGATACGCAGTATTTT.

The J gene is TRBJ1-2, the V gene TRBV10-3, with a weak D call TRBD1 (5 bases). Germline V gene data show CDR1 as ENHRY and CDR2 as SYGVKD. CDR3 length equals 16 residues. V shed 5 bases and J shed 5 bases, with 21 bases lying between them. The CDR3: CAISKLTGAGGYGYTF. The DNA for the CDR3 is TGTGCCATCAGTAAACTAACAGGCGCCGGAGGGTATGGCTACACCTTC.

As DNA, the CDR3 is TGCGCCAGCAGCTTGGTCGGGGAGAAGGCCCAGTACTTC. Translated: CASSLVGEKAQYF. The chain carries TRBV5-1 and TRBJ2-5; D perhaps matches TRBD2 (5 bases). The CDR3 length is 13 residues. V lost 0 bases and J lost 9, with 12 bases in between. Germline V CDR1 and CDR2: SGHRS, YFSETQ.

This chain links TRBV5-1 with TRBJ2-1; 11 nucleotides line up with TRBD2. Germline CDR1 reads SGHRS; CDR2 reads YFSETQ. J gave up 8 bases and V 1 base, and 11 bases lay outside the gene matches. This CDR3 has 17 residues. CDR3 sequence (DNA): TGCGCCAGCAGCTTGTTGATAGCGGGGGGGCGTACGGATGAGCAGTTCTTC. It is translated as CASSLLIAGGRTDEQFF.

This chain joins TRBV7-3 and TRBJ2-2; 7 bases align to TRBD2. With V trimmed by 1 base and J by 3 bases, 5 bases remained unmatched. CDR1 and CDR2 from the germline V gene are SGHTA and FQGTGA. The CDR3 is 16 residues long. Written as DNA, the CDR3 is TGTGCCAGCAGCTTAATCGCGGGGGTCGACACCGGGGAGCTGTTTTTT. Translation: CASSLIAGVDTGELFF.

This clone was seen once. The chain carries TRBV30 and TRBJ2-7, with 7 nucleotides matching TRBD1. CDR3 length: 13 residues. Germline CDR1 is GTSNPN and CDR2 is SVGIG (reference sequence). The ends lost 2 bases at V and 6 bases at J; junction bases unmatched: 7. The CDR3 reads CAWSPGQAREQYF. DNA for the CDR3: TGTGCCTGGAGTCCCGGACAGGCGCGCGAGCAGTACTTC.